This T cell receptor (beta chain) was sequenced during a study of blood T cell repertoires in COVID-19. Study-wide context: COVID-19 samples collected from the United States, Italy and Spain covered acute and convalescent phases. PBMCs, B-cell-depleted T cells, or T cells were the source of the cDNA or gDNA that made up the material.

Measured with immunoSEQ multiplex PCR; TCRdb has only the in-frame clones, and not every one. The table shows fewer than 250,000 clones, with about 85% occurring only once. Germline V gene data show CDR1 as SGHRS and CDR2 as YFSETQ. V trimming: 6 bases; J trimming: 0 bases; junction bases outside the gene matches: 1. The CDR3 is 14 amino acids. The rearrangement joins TRBV5-1 to TRBJ2-7; 12 bases are shared with TRBD2. The source is a middle-aged man with acute or convalescent COVID-19. The sample taken for sequencing was peripheral blood. The DNA for the CDR3 is TGCGCCAGCAAGACTAGCGGGAGCTCCTACGAGCAGTACTTC. Translation: CASKTSGSSYEQYF.